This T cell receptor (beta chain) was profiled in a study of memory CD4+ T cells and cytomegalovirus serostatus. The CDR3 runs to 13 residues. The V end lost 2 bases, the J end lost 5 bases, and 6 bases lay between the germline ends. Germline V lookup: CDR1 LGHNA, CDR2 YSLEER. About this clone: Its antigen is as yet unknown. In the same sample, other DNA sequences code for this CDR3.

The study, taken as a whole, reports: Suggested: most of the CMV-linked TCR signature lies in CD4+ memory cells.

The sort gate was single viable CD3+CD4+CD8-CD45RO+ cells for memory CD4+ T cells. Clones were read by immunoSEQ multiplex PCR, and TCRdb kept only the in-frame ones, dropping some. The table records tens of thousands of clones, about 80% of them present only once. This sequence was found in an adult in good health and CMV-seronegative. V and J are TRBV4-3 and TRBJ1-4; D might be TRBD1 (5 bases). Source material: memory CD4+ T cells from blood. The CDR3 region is CASSQQGNEKLFF. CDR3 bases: TGCGCCAGCAGCCAACAGGGAAATGAAAAACTGTTTTTT.